The rows below give T cell receptor beta chains drawn from one sample of a study of tumor-infiltrating lymphocytes in localized non-small cell lung cancer. Data came from immunoSEQ multiplex PCR; TCRdb stores just in-frame clones and leaves some out. Among about 16,000 clones listed, around 41% were seen once. Sequenced input: lung tumor tissue. Every receptor here comes from a human donor with non-small cell lung cancer. The CDR3 runs from the conserved cysteine through the conserved F or W. Fields, in order: J gene, CDR3 length, clone size, D gene, V gene, CDR3 protein, CDR3 DNA. A D gene is named only where the DNA matches it firmly. Where a row states a size, it is once, few, many or the class of an expanded clone; other rows omit it.

TRBJ2-3	14	-	TRBD2	TRBV7-2	CASTRTSGTDTQYF	TGTGCCAGCACCAGGACTAGCGGGACAGATACGCAGTATTTT
TRBJ2-7	17	-	-	TRBV21-1	CASSKAKEGSRSYEQYF	TGTGCCAGCAGCAAAGCGAAGGAGGGTTCAAGGTCCTACGAGCAGTACTTC
TRBJ1-3	16	few	-	TRBV7-9	CASSLDSGASGNTIYF	TGTGCCAGCAGCTTAGATTCAGGGGCGTCTGGAAACACCATATATTTT
TRBJ2-3	19	-	TRBD2	TRBV5-1	CASSLARLAGGGLTDTQYF	TGCGCCAGCAGCCTGGCCCGTCTAGCGGGGGGCGGCCTCACAGATACGCAGTATTTT
TRBJ2-1	15	-	TRBD1	TRBV5-1	CASSFVPGQGFEQFF	TGCGCCAGCAGCTTTGTGCCGGGACAGGGGTTTGAGCAGTTCTTC
TRBJ2-5	13	-	-	TRBV7-9	CASSRGAGETQYF	TGTGCCAGCAGTCGGGGGGCTGGAGAGACCCAGTACTTC
TRBJ1-2	12	-	-	TRBV6-4	CATYGTQGGYTF	TGTGCCACCTACGGGACTCAAGGTGGCTACACCTTC
TRBJ1-1	14	once	-	TRBV28	CASSLLGLNTEAFF	TGTGCCAGCAGTTTATTAGGGTTGAACACTGAAGCTTTCTTT
TRBJ1-1	12	few	-	TRBV6-1	CASSRMNTEAFF	TGTGCCAGCAGTAGGATGAACACTGAAGCTTTCTTT
TRBJ2-5	15	-	TRBD2	TRBV5-1	CASSATSGEGETQYF	TGCGCCAGCAGCGCGACTAGCGGGGAGGGGGAGACCCAGTACTTC
TRBJ2-2	16	-	-	TRBV5-6	CASSLRGGEDTGELFF	TGTGCCAGCAGCTTGAGGGGCGGTGAGGACACCGGGGAGCTGTTTTTT
TRBJ2-4	12	-	-	TRBV19	CASSRVENIQYF	TGTGCCAGTTCTAGGGTGGAAAACATTCAGTACTTC
TRBJ2-5	15	few	TRBD2	TRBV7-3	CASSLKRDYGETQYF	TGTGCCAGCAGCTTAAAAAGGGACTATGGGGAGACCCAGTACTTC
TRBJ1-5	14	-	-	TRBV2	CASSEVGRTQPQHF	TGTGCCAGCAGTGAAGTTGGGAGGACTCAGCCCCAGCATTTT
TRBJ2-5	16	-	-	TRBV7-6	CASSSSPSGSQETQYF	TGTGCCAGCAGCTCGTCCCCTTCGGGCAGCCAAGAGACCCAGTACTTC
TRBJ1-2	13	many	-	TRBV11-2	CASSPSSDYGYTF	TGTGCCAGCAGCCCCTCATCGGACTATGGCTACACCTTC
TRBJ1-3	13	few	-	TRBV5-4	CASSRPSGNTIYF	TGTGCCAGCAGCCGCCCCTCCGGAAACACCATATATTTT
TRBJ2-6	11	-	-	TRBV6-6	CASTGANVLTF	TGTGCCAGCACTGGGGCCAACGTCCTGACTTTC
TRBJ2-7	14	-	-	TRBV4-2	CASSFSGTTYEQYF	TGTGCCAGCAGCTTCTCCGGGACGACCTACGAGCAGTACTTC
TRBJ1-1	11	-	TRBD1	TRBV14	CASSRRGIAFF	TGTGCCAGCAGCCGCAGGGGGATAGCTTTCTTT
TRBJ1-1	14	few	TRBD1	TRBV19	CASSITGVHTEAFF	TGTGCCAGTAGTATAACAGGGGTCCACACTGAAGCTTTCTTT
TRBJ1-6	15	-	-	TRBV28	CASSPPVGDRSPLHF	TGTGCCAGCAGCCCCCCCGTAGGGGACCGTTCACCCCTCCACTTT
TRBJ2-2	15	medium-sized	-	TRBV2	CASSESAQSTGELFF	TGTGCCAGCAGTGAATCTGCACAAAGTACCGGGGAGCTGTTTTTT
TRBJ1-5	15	few	-	TRBV6-5	CASSARVPSNQPQHF	TGTGCCAGCAGTGCCAGGGTTCCTAGCAATCAGCCCCAGCATTTT
TRBJ2-1	14	-	-	TRBV29-1	CSVERGWGGGEQFF	TGCAGCGTTGAAAGGGGATGGGGAGGCGGTGAGCAGTTCTTC
TRBJ2-7	14	-	-	TRBV9	CASRRGTASYEQYF	TGTGCCAGCAGGAGGGGGACGGCCTCCTACGAGCAGTACTTC
TRBJ1-2	12	medium-sized	-	TRBV5-6	CASSGGLYGYTF	TGTGCCAGCAGCGGGGGATTGTATGGCTACACCTTC
TRBJ2-1	15	-	TRBD2	TRBV18	CASSPSRAGGNEQFF	TGTGCCAGCTCACCTTCGAGGGCGGGGGGCAATGAGCAGTTCTTC
TRBJ2-7	12	-	-	TRBV5-1	CASSLARDEQYF	TGCGCCAGCAGCTTGGCCAGGGACGAGCAGTACTTC
TRBJ2-5	11	few	-	TRBV5-6	CASSFQETQYF	TGTGCCAGCAGCTTTCAAGAGACCCAGTACTTC
TRBJ1-1	14	-	TRBD1	TRBV2	CASRGNRDRAEAFF	TGTGCCAGCAGGGGGAACCGGGACAGGGCTGAAGCTTTCTTT
TRBJ2-5	13	-	-	TRBV7-3	CASSSTRTETQYF	TGTGCCAGCAGCTCAACAAGGACGGAGACCCAGTACTTC
TRBJ1-3	15	-	-	TRBV4-3	CASSQQALSGNTIYF	TGCGCCAGCAGCCAACAGGCCCTCTCTGGAAACACCATATATTTT
TRBJ1-1	13	few	-	TRBV29-1	CSVSHDQYTEAFF	TGCAGCGTTTCCCACGACCAATACACTGAAGCTTTCTTT
TRBJ1-1	17	-	TRBD1	TRBV7-2	CASSLGTGGNMNTEAFF	TGTGCCAGCAGCTTAGGGACAGGGGGTAACATGAACACTGAAGCTTTCTTT
TRBJ2-1	15	-	TRBD2	TRBV7-2	CASSFGLAAQGEQFF	TGTGCCAGCAGCTTTGGACTAGCGGCACAAGGTGAGCAGTTCTTC
TRBJ2-5	14	once	-	TRBV7-9	CASSRSRDEETQYF	TGTGCCAGCAGCCGATCGAGGGACGAAGAGACCCAGTACTTC
TRBJ1-4	14	-	-	TRBV7-9	CASREGQSNEKLFF	TGTGCCAGCAGGGAAGGGCAGTCTAATGAAAAACTGTTTTTT
TRBJ2-7	14	-	TRBD1	TRBV7-2	CASSFRQGTYEQYF	TGTGCCAGCAGCTTCCGACAGGGTACCTACGAGCAGTACTTC
TRBJ1-2	13	-	TRBD1	TRBV19	CASSRTGVGGYTF	TGTGCCAGTAGTAGAACAGGGGTCGGTGGCTACACCTTC
TRBJ1-4	11	few	-	TRBV7-8	CASSFRGITFF	TGTGCCAGCAGCTTCAGGGGAATAACCTTTTTT
TRBJ2-7	10	many	TRBD2	TRBV20-1	CSTGGYEQYF	TGCAGTACGGGGGGATACGAGCAGTACTTC
TRBJ1-2	15	-	-	TRBV5-4	CASSYPDMREYGYTF	TGTGCCAGCAGCTACCCCGACATGAGGGAATATGGCTACACCTTC
TRBJ1-2	12	few	TRBD1	TRBV5-1	CASSPRTGAAMF	TGCGCCAGCAGCCCCAGGACAGGGGCGGCTATGTTC
TRBJ2-2	16	once	TRBD2	TRBV5-1	CASSRGGLANTGELFF	TGCGCCAGCAGCCGCGGGGGTCTCGCGAACACCGGGGAGCTGTTTTTT
TRBJ1-3	18	medium-sized	-	TRBV10-3	CAISPMDMALLSGNTIYF	TGTGCCATCAGTCCCATGGATATGGCCCTCCTCTCTGGAAACACCATATATTTT
TRBJ2-4	14	-	-	TRBV4-1	CASSQSARSIIQYF	TGCGCCAGCAGCCAATCCGCCAGGTCGATAATTCAGTACTTC
TRBJ1-1	12	-	-	TRBV14	CASSQRWNEAFF	TGTGCCAGCAGCCAGAGGTGGAATGAAGCTTTCTTT
TRBJ1-2	13	-	TRBD1	TRBV29-1	CSVGFRTGVGYTF	TGCAGCGTCGGGTTTAGGACAGGGGTAGGCTACACCTTC
TRBJ1-2	15	-	-	TRBV27	CASSLSPRANYGYTF	TGTGCCAGCAGTTTATCCCCCCGGGCTAACTATGGCTACACCTTC
TRBJ2-7	15	-	TRBD1	TRBV6-1	CASRLKGTGPFEQYF	TGTGCCAGCAGACTGAAGGGGACAGGTCCGTTCGAGCAGTACTTC
TRBJ1-3	15	-	-	TRBV4-2	CASSQGSQSGNTIYF	TGTGCCAGCAGCCAAGGGTCCCAGTCTGGAAACACCATATATTTT
TRBJ2-7	12	few	-	TRBV6-1	CASSGHIYEQYF	TGTGCCAGCAGTGGACACATCTACGAGCAGTACTTC